One T cell receptor (beta chain) is described in this entry. This entry is derived from a study of blood T cells in healthy people across ages. Germline V CDR1 and CDR2: SGHRS, YFSETQ. Trimming took 2 bases from V and 13 from J, leaving 16 bases between them. This CDR3 spans 13 amino acids. Next came a second PCR, run for about 6 to 12 cycles, which used a sample-barcoded 5' primer along with a J-beta primer mix. MiXCR, run by TCRdb on the 5' RACE reads, gives a single entry per CDR3 protein. The top ten hold roughly 40% of the sample, which has roughly 800,000 distinct CDR3 sequences, about 55% seen once.

This rearrangement joins TRBV5-1 to TRBJ2-4, with D perhaps assigned TRBD1 or TRBD2 (6 bases each). The specimen sequenced was blood. The clonotype was recovered from a man older than 75 in good health. The CDR3 sequence is CASSLGGTREQYF. The CDR3 coding sequence is TGCGCCAGCAGCTTAGGGGGGACGCGAGAGCAGTACTTC.